Listed here are 8 T cell receptor beta chains from one sample, sequenced in a study of shared clonotypes between healthy human individuals. Assay used: immunoSEQ multiplex PCR; TCRdb lists only in-frame clones, some missing. The sample lists over a million clones, roughly 96% seen once, with roughly 1.2% in the top ten. The sample taken for sequencing was naive CD4+ T cells sorted from blood. The sample's subset: CD45RA+ positively selected. These receptors were taken from a man aged 30 to 39 in good health.

The chain has TRBV4-3 and TRBJ2-3, with 8 positions matching TRBD1. The CDR3 runs to 18 residues. V lost 2 bases, J lost 6 bases, and 16 bases stayed unmatched. Germline values: CDR1 LGHNA, CDR2 YSLEER. The CDR3 nucleotides are TGCGCCAGCAGCCAATTTCCACAGAACCAGGGGGCTGCGGATACGCAGTATTTT. Translating gives CASSQFPQNQGAADTQYF.

The chain uses TRBV18 and TRBJ2-7, with D perhaps matching TRBD1 (7 bases). In germline, CDR1 is KGHSH, CDR2 LQKENI. The V and J ends lost 3 bases and 2 bases respectively, with 26 bases between them. The CDR3 is made up of 19 amino acids. The CDR3 protein is CASSPRGTEPYQGAYEQYF. CDR3 coding DNA: TGTGCCAGCTCACCTCGCGGGACAGAACCTTACCAAGGGGCCTACGAGCAGTACTTC.

This sequence joins TRBV5-1 and TRBJ2-2; 13 positions match TRBD2. Trimming took 4 bases from V and 3 from J; bases not matched to a gene: 6. Per the germline V gene, CDR1 is SGHRS and CDR2 is YFSETQ. The CDR3 is 17 amino acids. The CDR3 spells CASSPGTSGTDTGELFF. CDR3 bases: TGCGCCAGCAGCCCCGGGACTAGCGGGACGGACACCGGGGAGCTGTTTTTT.

The genes are TRBV7-2 and TRBJ2-7; 10 bases align to TRBD2. There are 15 residues in the CDR3. Germline V gene data show CDR1 as SGHTA and CDR2 as FQGNSA. The V gene end was trimmed by 1 base and the J gene end by 3 bases; junction bases not matched to a gene: 3. CDR3 coding DNA: TGTGCCAGCAGCTTAGTAGCGGGAGGACTCTACGAGCAGTACTTC. It yields the protein CASSLVAGGLYEQYF.

As DNA, the CDR3 is TGTGCCAGCAGTTTACGGGTGGGGGGAACCTACGAGCAGTACTTC. As protein: CASSLRVGGTYEQYF. This chain joins TRBV27 and TRBJ2-7; possible D gene TRBD2, 6 bases. The CDR3 consists of 15 residues. Germline V gene data show CDR1 as MNHEY and CDR2 as SMNVEV (reference sequence). The V and J ends lost 2 bases and 2 bases respectively, with 13 bases between them.

A single count supports this clone. The chain couples TRBV2 to TRBJ2-7; possibly TRBD1 for D (5 bases). V lost 6 bases and J lost 2, with 8 bases in between. The CDR3 totals 12 residues. The V gene's germline CDR1 is SNHLY and CDR2 FYNNEI. CDR3 nucleotides: TGTGCCAGCAGAGAGGACACCTACGAGCAGTACTTC. Its protein is CASREDTYEQYF.

About this clone itself: In the same sample, other DNA sequences code for this CDR3. The chain joins TRBV9 to TRBJ2-1, with TRBD1 identical over 10 bases. After removal of 0 bases from V and 3 bases from J, the junction contained 3 bases not matched to a gene. This CDR3 contains 16 residues. CDR1 and CDR2 from the germline V gene are SGDLS and YYNGEE. Written as DNA, the CDR3 is TGTGCCAGCAGCGTAGCCGGGACAGGGGTCTACAATGAGCAGTTCTTC. This translates into CASSVAGTGVYNEQFF.

The table lists this clone with a count of one. This chain joins TRBV7-2 and TRBJ2-7; D might be TRBD1 (5 bases). This CDR3 contains 14 residues. Germline CDR1 SGHTA, CDR2 FQGNSA. The V gene lost 1 base and the J gene lost 7 bases, with 14 bases spanning the gap. This CDR3 reads CASSLVSGLGEQYF. In DNA, the CDR3 is TGTGCCAGCAGCTTAGTGTCAGGGTTGGGTGAGCAGTACTTC.